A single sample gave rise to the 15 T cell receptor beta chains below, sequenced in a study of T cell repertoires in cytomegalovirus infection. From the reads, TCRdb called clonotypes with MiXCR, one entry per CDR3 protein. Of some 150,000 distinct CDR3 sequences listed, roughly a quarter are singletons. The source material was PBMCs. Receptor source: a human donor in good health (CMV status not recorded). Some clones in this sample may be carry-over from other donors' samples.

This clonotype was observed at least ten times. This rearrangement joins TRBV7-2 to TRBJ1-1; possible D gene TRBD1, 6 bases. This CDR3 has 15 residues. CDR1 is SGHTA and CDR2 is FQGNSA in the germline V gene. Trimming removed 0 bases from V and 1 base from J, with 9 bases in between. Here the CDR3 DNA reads TGTGCCAGCAGCTTAGCGGGACAACCGAACACTGAAGCTTTCTTT. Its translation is CASSLAGQPNTEAFF.

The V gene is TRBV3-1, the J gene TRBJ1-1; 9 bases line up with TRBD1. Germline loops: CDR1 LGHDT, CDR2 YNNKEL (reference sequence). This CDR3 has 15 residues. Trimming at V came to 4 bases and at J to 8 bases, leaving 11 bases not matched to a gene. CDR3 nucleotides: TGTGCCAGCAGCCCGCGGTTACAGGGGGCTTACGAAGCTTTCTTT. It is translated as CASSPRLQGAYEAFF. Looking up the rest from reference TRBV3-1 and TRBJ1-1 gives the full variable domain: DTAVSQTPKYLVTQMGNDKSIKCEQNLGHDTMYWYKQDSKKFLKIMFSYNNKELIINETVPNRFSPKSPDKAHLNLHINSLELGDSAVYFCASSPRLQGAYEAFFGQGTRLTVV.

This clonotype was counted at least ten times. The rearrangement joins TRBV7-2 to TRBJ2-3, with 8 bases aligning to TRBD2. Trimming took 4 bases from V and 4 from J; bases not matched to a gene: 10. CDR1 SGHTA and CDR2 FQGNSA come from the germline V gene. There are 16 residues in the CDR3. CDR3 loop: CASSSRVAGGSDTQYF. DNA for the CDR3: TGTGCCAGCAGCTCACGAGTGGCGGGAGGATCAGATACGCAGTATTTT.

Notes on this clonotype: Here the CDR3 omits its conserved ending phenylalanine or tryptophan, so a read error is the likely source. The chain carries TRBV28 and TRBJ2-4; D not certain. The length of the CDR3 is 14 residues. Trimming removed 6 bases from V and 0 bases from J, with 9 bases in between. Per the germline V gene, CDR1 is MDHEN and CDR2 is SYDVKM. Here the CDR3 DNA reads TGTGCCAGCAGGGGCAGTCTAGCCAAAAACATTCAGTACTTA. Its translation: CASRGSLAKNIQYL.

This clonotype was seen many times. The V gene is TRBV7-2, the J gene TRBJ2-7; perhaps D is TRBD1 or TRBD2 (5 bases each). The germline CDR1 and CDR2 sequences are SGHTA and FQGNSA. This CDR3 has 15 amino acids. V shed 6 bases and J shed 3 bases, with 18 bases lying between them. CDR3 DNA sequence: TGTGCCAGCAGGTCGAACGGGGCGTTAGTCTACGAGCAGTACTTC. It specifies CASRSNGALVYEQYF.

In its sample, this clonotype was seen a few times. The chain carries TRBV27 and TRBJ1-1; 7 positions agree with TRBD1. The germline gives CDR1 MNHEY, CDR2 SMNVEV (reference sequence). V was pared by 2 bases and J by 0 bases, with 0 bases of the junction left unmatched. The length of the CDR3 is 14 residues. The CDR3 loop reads CASSLGQVNTEAFF. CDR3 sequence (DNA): TGTGCCAGCAGTTTAGGACAGGTGAACACTGAAGCTTTCTTT.

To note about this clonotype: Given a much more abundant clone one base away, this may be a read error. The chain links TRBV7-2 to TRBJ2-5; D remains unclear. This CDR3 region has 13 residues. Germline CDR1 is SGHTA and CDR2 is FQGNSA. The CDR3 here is CSSSLGPMETQYF. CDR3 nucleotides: TGTTCCAGCAGCTTAGGCCCCATGGAGACCCAGTACTTC.

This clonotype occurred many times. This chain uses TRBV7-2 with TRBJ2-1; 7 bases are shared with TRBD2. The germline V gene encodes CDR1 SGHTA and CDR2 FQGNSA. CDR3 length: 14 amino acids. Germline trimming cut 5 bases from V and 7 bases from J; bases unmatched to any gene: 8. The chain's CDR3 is CASSPWTSRNEQFF. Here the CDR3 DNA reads TGTGCCAGCAGCCCGTGGACTAGTCGGAATGAGCAGTTCTTC.

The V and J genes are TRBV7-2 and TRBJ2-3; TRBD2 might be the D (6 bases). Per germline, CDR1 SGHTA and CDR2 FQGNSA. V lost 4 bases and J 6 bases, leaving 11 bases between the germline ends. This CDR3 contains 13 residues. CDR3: CASSWDSVDTQYF. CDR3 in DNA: TGTGCCAGCAGCTGGGACTCCGTGGATACGCAGTATTTT. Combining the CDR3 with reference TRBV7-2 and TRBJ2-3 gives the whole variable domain GAGVSQSPSNKVTEKGKDVELRCDPISGHTALYWYRQSLGQGLEFLIYFQGNSAPDKSGLPSDRFSAERTGGSVSTLTIQRTQQEDSAVYLCASSWDSVDTQYFGPGTRLTVL.

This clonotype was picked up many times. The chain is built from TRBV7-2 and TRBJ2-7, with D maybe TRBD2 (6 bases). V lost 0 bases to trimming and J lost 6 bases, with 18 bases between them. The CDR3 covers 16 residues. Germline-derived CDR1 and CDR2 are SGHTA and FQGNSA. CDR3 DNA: TGTGCCAGCAGCTTAGCGCTGGGGGGATTGAATATCGAGCAGTACTTC. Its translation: CASSLALGGLNIEQYF.

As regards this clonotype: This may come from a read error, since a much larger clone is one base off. CDR3 DNA sequence: TGTGCCAGCAGCTCTATTAGCGGGGTAGAGTGGGAGCAGTACTTC. Its translation is CASSSISGVEWEQYF. The chain uses TRBV7-9 and TRBJ2-7, with 8 bases that match TRBD2. The junction had 12 bases not matched to a gene; V was cut back by 4 bases and J by 7 bases. The CDR3 runs to 15 residues. Germline values: CDR1 SEHNR, CDR2 FQNEAQ (reference sequence). The whole variable domain, filled in from reference TRBV7-9 and TRBJ2-7, reads DTGVSQNPRHKITKRGQNVTFRCDPISEHNRLYWYRQTLGQGPEFLTYFQNEAQLEKSRLLSDRFSAERPKGSFSTLEIQRTEQGDSAMYLCASSSISGVEWEQYFGPGTRLTVT.

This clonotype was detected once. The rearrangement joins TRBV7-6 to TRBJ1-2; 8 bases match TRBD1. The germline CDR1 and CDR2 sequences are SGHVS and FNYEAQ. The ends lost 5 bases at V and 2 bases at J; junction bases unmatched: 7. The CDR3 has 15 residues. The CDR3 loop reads CASSETGATNYGYTF. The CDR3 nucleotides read TGTGCCAGCAGCGAGACAGGGGCCACCAACTATGGCTACACCTTC.

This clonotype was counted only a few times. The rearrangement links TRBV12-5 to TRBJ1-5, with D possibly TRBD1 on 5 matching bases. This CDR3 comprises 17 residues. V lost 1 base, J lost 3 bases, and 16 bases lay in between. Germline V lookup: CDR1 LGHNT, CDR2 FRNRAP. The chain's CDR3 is CASGLEPLGALNQPQHF. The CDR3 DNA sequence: TGTGCTAGTGGTTTGGAACCACTCGGGGCTCTCAATCAGCCCCAGCATTTT.

The CDR3 coding sequence is TGTGCCAGCAGTTCCTCTAGCGGGAGGGCTTACGAGCAGTACTTC. As protein: CASSSSSGRAYEQYF. This sequence joins TRBV28 and TRBJ2-7; TRBD2 matches 12 bases. The V gene end was trimmed by 4 bases and the J gene end by 4 bases; junction bases not matched to a gene: 5. The CDR3 sequence is 15 residues long. CDR1 is MDHEN, CDR2 SYDVKM, per germline.

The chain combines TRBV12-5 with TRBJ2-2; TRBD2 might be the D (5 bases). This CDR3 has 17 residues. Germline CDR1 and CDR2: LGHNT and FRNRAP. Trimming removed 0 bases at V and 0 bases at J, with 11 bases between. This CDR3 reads CASGLVPSPTNTGELFF. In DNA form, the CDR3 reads TGTGCTAGTGGTTTGGTACCTAGCCCCACGAACACCGGGGAGCTGTTTTTT.